The clone carrying this T cell receptor beta chain was counted at least ten times. This sample was included in a study of blood T cells in healthy people across ages. The use of a sample-barcoded 5' primer and a J-beta primer mix characterized a second PCR of roughly 6 to 11 cycles. TCRdb reprocessed the 5' RACE reads via MiXCR and lists one record per CDR3 protein. The repertoire has hundreds of thousands of distinct CDR3 sequences, about 30% of them found once; the top ten carry roughly 14%. Germline-derived CDR1 and CDR2 are DFQATT and SNEGSKA (reference sequence). The CDR3 spans 14 residues. V lost 5 bases and J lost 0, with 13 bases in between.

Sample: blood. This receptor was taken from a woman of 80 years or more in good health. The chain joins TRBV20-1 to TRBJ2-5; D not certain. This CDR3 reads CSAGPDWYQETQYF. The CDR3, as DNA: TGCAGTGCTGGTCCGGATTGGTACCAAGAGACCCAGTACTTC.